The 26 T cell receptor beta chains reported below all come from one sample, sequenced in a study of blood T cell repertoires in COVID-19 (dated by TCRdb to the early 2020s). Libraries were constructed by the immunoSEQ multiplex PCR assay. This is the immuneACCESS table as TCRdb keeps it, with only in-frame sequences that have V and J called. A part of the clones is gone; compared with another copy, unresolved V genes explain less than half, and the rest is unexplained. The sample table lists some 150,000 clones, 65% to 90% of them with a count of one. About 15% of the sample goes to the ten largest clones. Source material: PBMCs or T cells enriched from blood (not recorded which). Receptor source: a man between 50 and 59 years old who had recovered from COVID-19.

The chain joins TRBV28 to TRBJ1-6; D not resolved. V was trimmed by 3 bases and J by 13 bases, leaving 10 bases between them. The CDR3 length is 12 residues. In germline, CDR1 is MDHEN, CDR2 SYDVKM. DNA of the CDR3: TGTGCCAGCAGTTTGCGTACCCCGCCCCTCCACTTT. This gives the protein CASSLRTPPLHF. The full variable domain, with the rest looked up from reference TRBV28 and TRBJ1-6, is DVKVTQSSRYLVKRTGEKVFLECVQDMDHENMFWYRQDPGLGLRLIYFSYDVKMKEKGDIPEGYSVSREKKERFSLILESASTNQTSMYLCASSLRTPPLHFGNGTRLTVT.

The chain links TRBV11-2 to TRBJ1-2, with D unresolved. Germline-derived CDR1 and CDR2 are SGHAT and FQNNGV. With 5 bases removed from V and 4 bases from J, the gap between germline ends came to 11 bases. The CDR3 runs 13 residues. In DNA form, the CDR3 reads TGTGCCAGCAGCCTTTCAACTACCTATGGCTACACCTTC. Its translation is CASSLSTTYGYTF.

CDR3 sequence (DNA): TGTGCCAGCAGCCCCACAAACACTGAAGCTTTCTTT. Translated, it gives CASSPTNTEAFF. The V and J genes are TRBV7-9 and TRBJ1-1; D uncertain. Germline CDR1 and CDR2: SEHNR and FQNEAQ (reference sequence). V lost 5 bases to trimming and J lost 2 bases, with 6 bases between them. CDR3 length: 12 residues.

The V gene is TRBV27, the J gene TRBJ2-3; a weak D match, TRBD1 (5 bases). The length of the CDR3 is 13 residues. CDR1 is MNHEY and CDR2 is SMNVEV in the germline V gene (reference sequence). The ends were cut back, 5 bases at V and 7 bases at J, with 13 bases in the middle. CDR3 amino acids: CASSRVDSYTQYF. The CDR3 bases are TGTGCCAGCAGTCGAGTTGACAGCTATACGCAGTATTTT.

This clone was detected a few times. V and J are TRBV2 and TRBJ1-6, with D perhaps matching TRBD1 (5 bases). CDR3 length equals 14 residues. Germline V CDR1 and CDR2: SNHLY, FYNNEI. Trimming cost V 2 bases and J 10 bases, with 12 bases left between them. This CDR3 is CASSEPPGGSPLHF. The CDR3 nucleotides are TGTGCCAGCAGTGAACCCCCCGGGGGGTCACCCCTCCACTTT.

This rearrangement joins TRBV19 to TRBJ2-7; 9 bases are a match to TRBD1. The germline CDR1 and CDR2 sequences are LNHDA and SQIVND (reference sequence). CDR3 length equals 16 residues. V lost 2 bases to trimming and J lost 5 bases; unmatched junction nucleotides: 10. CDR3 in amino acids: CASSITLQGANHEQYF. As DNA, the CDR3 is TGTGCCAGTAGTATAACCCTACAGGGGGCGAACCACGAGCAGTACTTC. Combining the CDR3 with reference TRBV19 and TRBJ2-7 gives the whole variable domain DGGITQSPKYLFRKEGQNVTLSCEQNLNHDAMYWYRQDPGQGLRLIYYSQIVNDFQKGDIAEGYSVSREKKESFPLTVTSAQKNPTAFYLCASSITLQGANHEQYFGPGTRLTVT.

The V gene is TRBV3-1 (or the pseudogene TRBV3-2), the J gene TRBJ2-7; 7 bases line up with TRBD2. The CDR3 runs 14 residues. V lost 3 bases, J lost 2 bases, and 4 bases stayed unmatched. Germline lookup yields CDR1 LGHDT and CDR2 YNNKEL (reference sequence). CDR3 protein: CASSQGGPPYEQYF. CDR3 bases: TGTGCCAGCAGCCAGGGAGGGCCACCCTACGAGCAGTACTTC.

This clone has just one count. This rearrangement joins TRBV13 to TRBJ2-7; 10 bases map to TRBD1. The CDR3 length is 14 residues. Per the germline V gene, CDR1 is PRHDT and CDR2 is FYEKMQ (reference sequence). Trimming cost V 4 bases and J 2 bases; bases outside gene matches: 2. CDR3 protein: CASSSGQGAYEQYF. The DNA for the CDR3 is TGTGCCAGCAGCTCCGGACAGGGGGCCTACGAGCAGTACTTC.

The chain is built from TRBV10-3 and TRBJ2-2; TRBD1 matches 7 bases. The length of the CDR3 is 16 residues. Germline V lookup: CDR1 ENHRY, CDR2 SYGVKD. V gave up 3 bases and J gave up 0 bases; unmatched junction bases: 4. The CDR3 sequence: CAISDGTAANTGELFF. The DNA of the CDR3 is TGTGCCATCAGTGACGGGACAGCCGCGAACACCGGGGAGCTGTTTTTT.

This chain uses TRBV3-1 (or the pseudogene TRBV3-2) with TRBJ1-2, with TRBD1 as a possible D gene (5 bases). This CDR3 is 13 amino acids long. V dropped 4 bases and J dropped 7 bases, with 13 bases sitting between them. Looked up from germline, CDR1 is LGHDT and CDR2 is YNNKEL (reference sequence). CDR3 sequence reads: CASSPVRGFGYTF. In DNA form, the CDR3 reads TGTGCCAGCAGCCCGGTAAGGGGATTTGGCTACACCTTC.

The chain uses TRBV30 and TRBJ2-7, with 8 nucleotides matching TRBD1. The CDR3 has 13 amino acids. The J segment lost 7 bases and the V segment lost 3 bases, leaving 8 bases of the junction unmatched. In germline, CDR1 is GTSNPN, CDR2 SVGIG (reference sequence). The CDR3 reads CAWRGTGAREQYF. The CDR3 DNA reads TGTGCCTGGAGGGGGACAGGTGCGAGGGAGCAGTACTTC.

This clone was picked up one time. For the CDR3, the DNA is TGTGCCAGCAGCCAGCACACCGATATAGCGGGGGGCTACAATGAGCAGTTCTTC. Translated, it gives CASSQHTDIAGGYNEQFF. This chain links TRBV3-1 (or the pseudogene TRBV3-2) with TRBJ2-1; TRBD2 agrees at 10 bases. The V gene end was trimmed by 3 bases and the J gene end by 3 bases; junction bases not matched to a gene: 11. Per germline, CDR1 LGHDT and CDR2 YNNKEL (reference sequence). The CDR3 extends over 18 amino acids.

The CDR3 reads CASSVRDREGSEQFF. The CDR3 region has the DNA TGTGCCAGCAGCGTAAGGGACAGGGAGGGTAGTGAGCAGTTCTTC. The V gene is TRBV9, the J gene TRBJ2-1; 9 bases match TRBD1. Germline assignment: CDR1 SGDLS and CDR2 YYNGEE. The ends lost 1 base at V and 9 bases at J; junction bases unmatched: 8. The CDR3 loop spans 15 amino acids.

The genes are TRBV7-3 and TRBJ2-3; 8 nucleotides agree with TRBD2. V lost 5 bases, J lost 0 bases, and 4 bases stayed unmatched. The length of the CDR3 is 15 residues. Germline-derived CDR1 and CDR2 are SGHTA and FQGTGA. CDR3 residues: CASSQLAASTDTQYF. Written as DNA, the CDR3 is TGTGCCAGCAGCCAACTAGCGGCTAGCACAGATACGCAGTATTTT.

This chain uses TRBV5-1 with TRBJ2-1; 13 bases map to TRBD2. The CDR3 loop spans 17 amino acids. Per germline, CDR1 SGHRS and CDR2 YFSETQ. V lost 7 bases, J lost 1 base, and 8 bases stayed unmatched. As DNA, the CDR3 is TGCGCCAGCGAACCGGGACTAGCGGGGAGATCCTACAATGAGCAGTTCTTC. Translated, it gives CASEPGLAGRSYNEQFF. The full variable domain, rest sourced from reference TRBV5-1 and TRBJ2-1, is KAGVTQTPRYLIKTRGQQVTLSCSPISGHRSVSWYQQTPGQGLQFLFEYFSETQRNKGNFPGRFSGRQFSNSRSEMNVSTLELGDSALYLCASEPGLAGRSYNEQFFGPGTRLTVL.

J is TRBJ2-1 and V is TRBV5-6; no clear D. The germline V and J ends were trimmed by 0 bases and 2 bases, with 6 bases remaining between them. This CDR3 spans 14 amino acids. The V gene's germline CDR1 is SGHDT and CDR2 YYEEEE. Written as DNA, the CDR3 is TGTGCCAGCAGCTTGGGCCAGGCCTACAATGAGCAGTTCTTC. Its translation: CASSLGQAYNEQFF.

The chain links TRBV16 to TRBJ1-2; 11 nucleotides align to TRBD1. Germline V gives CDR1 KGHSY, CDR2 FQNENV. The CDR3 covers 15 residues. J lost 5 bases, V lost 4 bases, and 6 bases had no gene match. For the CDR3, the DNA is TGTGCCAGCAGCCGCCCGGGACAGGGGGGATATGGCTACACCTTC. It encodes CASSRPGQGGYGYTF.

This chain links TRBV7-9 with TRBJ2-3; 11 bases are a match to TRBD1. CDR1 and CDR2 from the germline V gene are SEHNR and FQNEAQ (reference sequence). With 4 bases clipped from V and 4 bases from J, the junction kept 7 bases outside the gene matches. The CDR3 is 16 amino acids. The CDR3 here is CASSSSDRGPSDTQYF. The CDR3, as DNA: TGTGCCAGCAGCTCCTCGGACAGGGGGCCCTCAGATACGCAGTATTTT.

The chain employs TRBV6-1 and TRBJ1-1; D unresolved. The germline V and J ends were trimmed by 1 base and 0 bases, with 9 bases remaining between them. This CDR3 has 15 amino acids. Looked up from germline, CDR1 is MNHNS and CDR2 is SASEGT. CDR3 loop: CASSEVSTLNTEAFF. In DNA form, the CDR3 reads TGTGCCAGCAGTGAAGTTAGTACTTTGAACACTGAAGCTTTCTTT.

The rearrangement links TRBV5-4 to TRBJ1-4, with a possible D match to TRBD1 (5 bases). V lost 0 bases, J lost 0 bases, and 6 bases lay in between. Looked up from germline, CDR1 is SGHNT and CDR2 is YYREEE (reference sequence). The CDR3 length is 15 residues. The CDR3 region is CASSLVGATNEKLFF. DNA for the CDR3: TGTGCCAGCAGCTTGGTAGGGGCAACTAATGAAAAACTGTTTTTT.

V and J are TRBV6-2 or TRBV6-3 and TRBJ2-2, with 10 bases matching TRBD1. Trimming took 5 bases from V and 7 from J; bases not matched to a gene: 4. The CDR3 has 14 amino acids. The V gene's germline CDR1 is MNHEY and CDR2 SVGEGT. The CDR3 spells CASSRDRGIGELFF. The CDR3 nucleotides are TGTGCCAGCAGTCGGGACAGGGGTATCGGGGAGCTGTTTTTT.

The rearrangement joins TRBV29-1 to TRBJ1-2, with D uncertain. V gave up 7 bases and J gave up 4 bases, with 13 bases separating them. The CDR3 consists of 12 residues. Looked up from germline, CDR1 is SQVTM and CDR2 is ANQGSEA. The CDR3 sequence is CSAQQEAYGYTF. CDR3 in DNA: TGCAGCGCTCAGCAGGAAGCCTATGGCTACACCTTC.

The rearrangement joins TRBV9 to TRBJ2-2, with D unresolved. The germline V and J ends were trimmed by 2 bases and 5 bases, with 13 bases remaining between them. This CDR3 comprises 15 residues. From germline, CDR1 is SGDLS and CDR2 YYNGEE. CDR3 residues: CASSVGDGLTGELFF. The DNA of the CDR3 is TGTGCCAGCAGCGTGGGCGATGGTTTGACCGGGGAGCTGTTTTTT.

The CDR3 is CASSLDAGTANTEAFF. The CDR3 nucleotides are TGTGCCAGCAGCTTAGACGCCGGGACAGCGAACACTGAAGCTTTCTTT. V gene TRBV7-2 combines with J gene TRBJ1-1, with 7 bases lining up with TRBD1. The trim removed 1 base at V and 1 base at J, leaving 6 bases unmatched. The CDR3 is 16 amino acids. Germline CDR1 reads SGHTA; CDR2 reads FQGNSA. The entire variable domain, with the rest obtained from reference TRBV7-2 and TRBJ1-1, is as follows: GAGVSQSPSNKVTEKGKDVELRCDPISGHTALYWYRQSLGQGLEFLIYFQGNSAPDKSGLPSDRFSAERTGGSVSTLTIQRTQQEDSAVYLCASSLDAGTANTEAFFGQGTRLTVV.

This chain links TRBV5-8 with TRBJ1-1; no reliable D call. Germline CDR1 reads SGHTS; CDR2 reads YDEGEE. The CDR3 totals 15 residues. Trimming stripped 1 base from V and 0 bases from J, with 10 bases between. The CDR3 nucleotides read TGTGCCAGCAGCTTGTACGCCGGAGTGAACACTGAAGCTTTCTTT. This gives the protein CASSLYAGVNTEAFF.

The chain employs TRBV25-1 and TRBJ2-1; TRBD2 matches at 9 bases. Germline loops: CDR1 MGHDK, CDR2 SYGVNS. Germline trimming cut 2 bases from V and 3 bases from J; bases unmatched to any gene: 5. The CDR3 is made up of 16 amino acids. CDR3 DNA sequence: TGTGCCAGCAGTGAAGGGCTAGCGGGGTTCTACAATGAGCAGTTCTTC. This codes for CASSEGLAGFYNEQFF.